These 7 T cell receptor beta chains share one sample of origin, sequenced in a study of blood T cells in healthy people across ages. With a J-beta primer mix and a sample-barcoded 5' primer, a second PCR ran about 7 to 12 cycles. TCRdb re-derived calls from the 5' RACE reads in MiXCR, one entry per CDR3 protein. The sample has approximately 780,000 distinct CDR3 sequences, roughly 24% seen once. These data were also filed under a second study, of T cells of mothers and their children.

The source material was blood. The receptor set was obtained from a boy younger than 18 in good health.

As concerns this clonotype: At one end the junction does not follow the germline gene, possibly because of a read error. V is TRBV7-7 and J is TRBJ2-5; weak D call: TRBD1 (6 bases). Germline-derived CDR1 and CDR2 are SSHAT and FNYEAQ (reference sequence). CDR3 size: 14 residues. CDR3 bases: TGTGCTAGCAGCTTGTGGGACAACCAAGAGACCCAGTACTTC. Translated: CASSLWDNQETQYF.

The chain uses TRBV6-6 and TRBJ2-1, with TRBD1 matching 8 bases. In germline, CDR1 is MNHNY, CDR2 SVGAGI (reference sequence). Trimming removed 6 bases from V and 7 bases from J; junction bases left unmatched: 11. This CDR3 is built from 15 residues. DNA for the CDR3: TGTGCCAGCAGCCCACGGACAGGGAAGGGTAATGAGCAGTTCTTC. Its translation: CASSPRTGKGNEQFF.

This clonotype came up a few times. One junction end disagrees with the germline gene, perhaps due to a read error. The gene calls are TRBV29-1 and TRBJ2-5; D possibly corresponds to TRBD2 (6 bases). CDR1 and CDR2 (germline): SQVTM, ANQGSEA. The CDR3 is made up of 14 amino acids. The CDR3 DNA reads as TGCAGCGTTGCCGGGACTGGCGGGGTAGAGACCCAGTGCTTC. Translated, it gives CSVAGTGGVETQCF.

V gene TRBV4-1 combines with J gene TRBJ2-2; perhaps TRBD1 as D (5 bases). V was shortened by 4 bases and J by 7 bases, with 16 bases between the two germline ends. The germline V gene encodes CDR1 MGHRA and CDR2 YSYEKL. The CDR3 sequence is 15 residues long. CDR3 nucleotides: TGCGCCAGCAGCCCCCCCAGGGCCCCCATCGGGGAGCTGTTTTTT. It yields the protein CASSPPRAPIGELFF.

This clonotype was detected once. This chain joins TRBV7-9 and TRBJ2-5, with D possibly called TRBD1 or TRBD2 (5 bases each). The V gene's germline CDR1 is SEHNR and CDR2 FQNEAQ (reference sequence). CDR3 length: 15 residues. With 5 bases removed from V and 5 bases from J, the gap between germline ends came to 18 bases. Here the CDR3 DNA reads TGTGCCAGCAGCCCTACTGGGGGTCTCGAGGAGACCCAGTACTTC. Residues: CASSPTGGLEETQYF.

This clonotype occurred many times. V gene TRBV7-8 combines with J gene TRBJ1-2; D is possibly TRBD1 (6 bases). The CDR3 consists of 14 residues. V shed 1 base and J shed 4 bases, with 10 bases lying between them. CDR1 is SGHVS and CDR2 is FQNEAQ in the germline V gene. The CDR3 sequence: CASSLVQGGYGYTF. In DNA, the CDR3 is TGTGCCAGCAGCTTAGTACAGGGCGGCTATGGCTACACCTTC. Supplemented by reference TRBV7-8 and TRBJ1-2, the full variable domain reads GAGVSQSPRYKVAKRGQDVALRCDPISGHVSLFWYQQALGQGPEFLTYFQNEAQLDKSGLPSDRFFAERPEGSVSTLKIQRTQQEDSAVYLCASSLVQGGYGYTFGSGTRLTVV.

The V and J genes are TRBV3-1 and TRBJ2-1; D is unclear. CDR1 and CDR2 from the germline V gene are LGHDT and YNNKEL (reference sequence). This CDR3 contains 13 residues. The V end lost 2 bases, the J end lost 6 bases, and 8 bases lay between the germline ends. The CDR3 sequence: CASSQSESNEQFF. CDR3 bases: TGTGCCAGCAGCCAAAGCGAGAGCAATGAGCAGTTCTTC.